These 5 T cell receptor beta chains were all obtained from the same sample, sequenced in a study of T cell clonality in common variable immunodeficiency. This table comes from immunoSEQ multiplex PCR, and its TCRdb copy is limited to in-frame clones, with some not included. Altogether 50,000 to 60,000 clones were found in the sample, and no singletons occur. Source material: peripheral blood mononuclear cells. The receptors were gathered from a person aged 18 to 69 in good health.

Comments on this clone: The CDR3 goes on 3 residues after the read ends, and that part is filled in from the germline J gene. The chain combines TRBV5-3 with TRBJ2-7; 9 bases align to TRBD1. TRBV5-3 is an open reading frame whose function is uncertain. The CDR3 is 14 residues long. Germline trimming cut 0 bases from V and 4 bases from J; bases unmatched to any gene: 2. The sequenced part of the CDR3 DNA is TGTGCCAGAAGCTTGGGGACAGGGGTTTACGAG. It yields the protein CARSLGTGVYE. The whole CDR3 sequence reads CARSLGTGVYEQYF.

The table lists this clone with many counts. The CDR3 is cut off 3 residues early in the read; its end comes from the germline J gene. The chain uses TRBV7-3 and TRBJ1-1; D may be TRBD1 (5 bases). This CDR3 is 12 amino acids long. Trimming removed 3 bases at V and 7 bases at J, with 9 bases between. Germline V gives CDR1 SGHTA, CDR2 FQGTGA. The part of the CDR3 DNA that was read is TGTGCCAGCAGCTTGGACACGGGTGAA. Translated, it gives CASSLDTGE. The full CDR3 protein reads CASSLDTGEAFF.

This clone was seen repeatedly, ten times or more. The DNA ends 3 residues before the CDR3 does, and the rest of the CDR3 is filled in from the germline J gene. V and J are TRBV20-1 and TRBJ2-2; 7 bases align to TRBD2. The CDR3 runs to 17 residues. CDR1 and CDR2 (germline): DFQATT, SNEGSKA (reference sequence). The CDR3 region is CSARGGSGGYYNSPLFF. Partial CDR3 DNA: TGCAGTGCTAGAGGGGGCTCGGGAGGCTATTATAATTCACCG.

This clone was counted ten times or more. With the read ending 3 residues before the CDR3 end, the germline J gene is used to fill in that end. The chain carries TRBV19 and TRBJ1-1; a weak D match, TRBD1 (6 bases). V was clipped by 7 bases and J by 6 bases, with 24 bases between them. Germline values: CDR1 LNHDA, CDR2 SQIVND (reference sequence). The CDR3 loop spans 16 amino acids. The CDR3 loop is CASKGRRTAAEAEAFF. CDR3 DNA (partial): TGTGCCAGTAAGGGCCGGAGGACAGCGGCTGAAGCTGAA.

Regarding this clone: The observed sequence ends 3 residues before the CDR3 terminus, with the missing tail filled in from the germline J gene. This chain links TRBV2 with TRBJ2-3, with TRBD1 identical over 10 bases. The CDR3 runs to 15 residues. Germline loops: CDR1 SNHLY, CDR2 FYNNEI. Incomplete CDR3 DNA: TGTGCCAGCATTCAGGACAGGGGGGGGCAAGAGACG. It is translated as CASIQDRGGQET. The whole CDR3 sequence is CASIQDRGGQETQYF.